These 18 T cell receptor beta chains were all obtained from the same sample, sequenced in a study of technical replicates of blood from a few donors. The data were produced by immunoSEQ multiplex PCR, yet TCRdb's version contains in-frame clones alone and is incomplete. Counted here are some 74,000 clones, 75% to 90% occurring once; the ten biggest clones make up 0.35% to 0.5%. Specimen: T cells isolated from PBMCs. All receptors derive from a human donor in good health.

This clone was seen a handful of times. The V gene is TRBV7-3, the J gene TRBJ2-2, with TRBD1 matching 9 bases. Germline-derived CDR1 and CDR2 are SGHTA and FQGTGA. J was trimmed by 2 bases and V by 6 bases; bases with no gene match: 4. The CDR3 is 15 amino acids. The CDR3 loop reads CASSGTGGNTGELFF. The CDR3 nucleotides read TGTGCCAGCAGTGGTACAGGGGGCAACACCGGGGAGCTGTTTTTT.

This clone was recorded once. The chain joins TRBV7-9 to TRBJ1-1; TRBD1 is a possible D gene (5 bases). Germline CDR1 SEHNR, CDR2 FQNEAQ (reference sequence). This CDR3 has 14 amino acids. The V end lost 1 base, the J end lost 0 bases, and 6 bases lay between the germline ends. This CDR3 is CASSLGGLNTEAFF. The DNA for the CDR3 is TGTGCCAGCAGCTTAGGGGGCTTGAACACTGAAGCTTTCTTT.

The genes are TRBV4-2 and TRBJ2-7; D remains ambiguous. The CDR3 contains 11 residues. Germline lookup yields CDR1 LGHNA and CDR2 YNFKEQ. Trimming pared 1 base from V and 8 bases from J, leaving 6 bases between. This CDR3 is CASSQGLQQYF. The CDR3 coding sequence is TGTGCCAGCAGCCAAGGACTTCAGCAGTACTTC.

The gene calls are TRBV6-1 and TRBJ2-2, with 9 bases fitting TRBD2. The germline gives CDR1 MNHNS, CDR2 SASEGT. J lost 1 base, V lost 5 bases, and 2 bases had no gene match. The CDR3 is made up of 15 amino acids. Here the CDR3 reads CASSNSGGNTGELFF. DNA for the CDR3: TGTGCCAGCAGTAATAGCGGGGGGAACACCGGGGAGCTGTTTTTT.

The chain combines TRBV19 with TRBJ2-1; tentatively, D is TRBD1 (5 bases). This CDR3 is built from 13 residues. The germline CDR1 and CDR2 sequences are LNHDA and SQIVND (reference sequence). V gave up 6 bases and J gave up 6 bases, with 12 bases separating them. DNA for the CDR3: TGTGCCAGTAGGCCAGGGTTAACCAATGAGCAGTTCTTC. This sequence encodes CASRPGLTNEQFF.

This clone was seen only a few times. The V call is TRBV7-2, the J call TRBJ2-1; the match to TRBD1 covers 8 bases. This CDR3 region has 16 residues. Germline trimming cut 4 bases from V and 0 bases from J; bases unmatched to any gene: 5. CDR1 and CDR2 from the germline V gene are SGHTA and FQGNSA. The CDR3 loop is CASSSTGDSSYNEQFF. CDR3 in DNA: TGTGCCAGCAGCTCGACAGGGGATAGCTCCTACAATGAGCAGTTCTTC.

The V gene is TRBV7-9, the J gene TRBJ2-1; 11 bases are shared with TRBD2. V shed 1 base and J 8 bases; nucleotides not matched to a gene: 10. CDR3 length: 17 residues. The germline gives CDR1 SEHNR, CDR2 FQNEAQ (reference sequence). The CDR3 DNA sequence: TGTGCCAGCAGCTTAGTGGGAGGTTATAGCGGGAGGGATGAGCAGTTCTTC. This codes for CASSLVGGYSGRDEQFF.

This clone was counted only a few times. CDR3 sequence (DNA): TGTGCCAGTAGTATAGATCAGACAGGGGCAGCTGGCTACACCTTC. Translated, it gives CASSIDQTGAAGYTF. The rearrangement joins TRBV19 to TRBJ1-2, with 8 positions matching TRBD1. Trimming cost V 0 bases and J 7 bases; bases outside gene matches: 7. Per germline, CDR1 LNHDA and CDR2 SQIVND (reference sequence). The CDR3 loop spans 15 amino acids.

About this clone: A junction end diverges from the germline sequence, so it may reflect a read error. The chain couples TRBV5-6 to TRBJ2-3; 10 bases fit TRBD1. The CDR3 has 19 amino acids. Looked up from germline, CDR1 is SGHDT and CDR2 is YYEEEE. CDR3 amino acids: CVSSLAAGTGASSTDTQYF. Written as DNA, the CDR3 is TGTGTCAGCAGCTTGGCTGCCGGGACAGGGGCCTCTAGCACAGATACGCAGTATTTT.

The CDR3 DNA reads as TGCGCCAGCAGCTTGAACAGAAACTATGGCTACACCTTC. Its protein product is CASSLNRNYGYTF. V is TRBV5-1 and J is TRBJ1-2; D gene uncertain. Germline CDR1 reads SGHRS; CDR2 reads YFSETQ. CDR3 size: 13 residues. With 1 base removed from V and 2 bases from J, the gap between germline ends came to 6 bases.

The chain recombines TRBV11-3 with TRBJ2-3, with 10 bases lining up with TRBD2. The ends lost 0 bases at V and 5 bases at J; junction bases unmatched: 8. Germline V gene lookup returns CDR1 SGHNT and CDR2 YENEEA. CDR3 length: 17 residues. CDR3 bases: TGTGCCAGCAGCTTAGAACTTAGCGGGAGGTCGGGAGATACGCAGTATTTT. It is translated as CASSLELSGRSGDTQYF.

This clone was recorded once. The chain combines TRBV9 with TRBJ2-7; 10 bases agree with TRBD1. The CDR3 is made up of 17 amino acids. Germline loops: CDR1 SGDLS, CDR2 YYNGEE. After removal of 1 base from V and 2 bases from J, the junction contained 9 bases not matched to a gene. The CDR3 protein is CASSVNPGTGDPYEQYF. For the CDR3, the DNA is TGTGCCAGCAGCGTAAATCCCGGGACAGGGGATCCCTACGAGCAGTACTTC.

The rearrangement uses TRBV6-1 and TRBJ2-7, with TRBD1 matching 10 bases. V trimming: 1 base; J trimming: 4 bases; junction bases outside the gene matches: 4. Germline V gene lookup returns CDR1 MNHNS and CDR2 SASEGT. The CDR3 has 15 amino acids. CDR3 sequence reads: CASSEGQGAVYEQYF. CDR3 sequence (DNA): TGTGCCAGCAGTGAAGGACAGGGGGCTGTTTACGAGCAGTACTTC.

This chain's CDR3 is CASSKGQGTGDLAFF. Written as DNA, the CDR3 is TGTGCCAGCTCAAAGGGTCAAGGGACAGGGGATTTAGCTTTCTTT. The chain joins TRBV18 to TRBJ1-1, with 10 bases identical to TRBD1. Trimming removed 5 bases from V and 10 bases from J; junction bases left unmatched: 13. The germline gives CDR1 KGHSH, CDR2 LQKENI. The CDR3 spans 15 residues.

The chain has TRBV9 and TRBJ2-2; perhaps TRBD1 as D (5 bases). Trimming took off 4 bases at V and 3 bases at J, with 13 bases between the two ends. Germline V gene sequence: CDR1 SGDLS, CDR2 YYNGEE. The CDR3 totals 15 residues. The CDR3 sequence is CASSPWTSHTGELFF. The CDR3 DNA follows: TGTGCCAGCAGCCCCTGGACATCTCACACCGGGGAGCTGTTTTTT.

CDR3 sequence reads: CASSPPIDSYNEQFF. CDR3 in DNA: TGTGCCAGCTCACCACCAATAGACTCCTACAATGAGCAGTTCTTC. The gene calls are TRBV18 and TRBJ2-1, with D uncertain. The length of the CDR3 is 15 residues. Per the germline V gene, CDR1 is KGHSH and CDR2 is LQKENI. Trimming pared 0 bases from V and 0 bases from J, leaving 6 bases between.

The chain recombines TRBV11-2 with TRBJ2-5; D remains ambiguous. Between the trimmed V and J ends, which lost 2 bases and 1 base, there was a span of 5 bases. The germline V gene encodes CDR1 SGHAT and CDR2 FQNNGV. The CDR3 is 13 amino acids. CDR3 nucleotide sequence: TGTGCCAGCAGCTTAAGCGTCCAAGAGACCCAGTACTTC. Translation gives CASSLSVQETQYF.

Here the CDR3 DNA reads TGTGCCAGCAGCTGGGACAGCTCCTACGAGCAGTACTTC. This codes for CASSWDSSYEQYF. The chain joins TRBV7-2 to TRBJ2-7; 7 bases fit TRBD1. CDR1 and CDR2 from the germline V gene are SGHTA and FQGNSA. The CDR3 runs to 13 residues. V lost 4 bases, J lost 0 bases, and 0 bases stayed unmatched.